What follows are 18 T cell receptor beta chains derived from one specimen sequenced in a study of blood T cell repertoires in COVID-19. Produced via immunoSEQ multiplex PCR; TCRdb's table is partial and in-frame only. The sample carries some 200,000 clones, approximately 86% recorded once. What was sequenced was PBMCs or T cells enriched from blood (not recorded which). All receptors derive from a woman aged 55 to 70 with acute COVID-19.

V usage is TRBV14 and J usage is TRBJ2-2, with D maybe TRBD1 (6 bases). Per germline, CDR1 SGHDN and CDR2 FVKESK. V was pared by 1 base and J by 1 base, with 13 bases between. The CDR3 length is 17 residues. CDR3 sequence (DNA): TGTGCCAGCAGCCAAGTTTTCCGACAGGTGAACACCGGGGAGCTGTTTTTT. Translated, it gives CASSQVFRQVNTGELFF.

The chain carries TRBV9 and TRBJ2-1, with TRBD2 matching 7 bases. Trimming removed 3 bases from V and 4 bases from J; junction bases left unmatched: 7. The CDR3 contains 15 residues. The germline gives CDR1 SGDLS, CDR2 YYNGEE. Here the CDR3 DNA reads TGTGCCAGCAGCGCCCCTAGCGGTCCGTACAATGAGCAGTTCTTC. Its protein is CASSAPSGPYNEQFF.

The J gene is TRBJ1-3, the V gene TRBV7-9, with 9 nucleotides matching TRBD1. The V segment lost 5 bases and the J segment 7 bases; nucleotides outside the gene matches: 3. Germline lookup yields CDR1 SEHNR and CDR2 FQNEAQ (reference sequence). The CDR3 loop spans 13 amino acids. CDR3 protein: CASSHDRGNTIYF. For the CDR3, the DNA is TGTGCCAGCAGCCATGACAGGGGGAACACCATATATTTT.

The chain carries TRBV7-2 and TRBJ2-5; D may be TRBD1 (6 bases). Per the germline V gene, CDR1 is SGHTA and CDR2 is FQGNSA. V lost 6 bases, J lost 2 bases, and 22 bases lay in between. CDR3 length: 17 residues. The CDR3 region is CASSQEHRVLFQETQYF. DNA of the CDR3: TGTGCCAGCAGTCAAGAGCACAGGGTCCTCTTTCAAGAGACCCAGTACTTC.

This clone was seen only once. The chain recombines TRBV28 with TRBJ1-2; 7 nucleotides align to TRBD1. CDR3 length equals 14 residues. J was trimmed by 3 bases and V by 5 bases; bases with no gene match: 6. CDR1 is MDHEN, CDR2 SYDVKM, per germline. The CDR3, as DNA: TGTGCCAGCAGTGCGGGACAGTCAGACTATGGCTACACCTTC. Its protein is CASSAGQSDYGYTF.

The genes are TRBV19 and TRBJ1-5, with 7 nucleotides matching TRBD1. The CDR3 contains 14 residues. From germline, CDR1 is LNHDA and CDR2 SQIVND (reference sequence). V shed 7 bases, J shed 1 base, and the junction held 4 bases outside the gene matches. This CDR3 reads CASTGDSSNQPQHF. CDR3 in DNA: TGTGCCAGTACCGGGGACAGCAGCAATCAGCCCCAGCATTTT. The complete variable domain, with remaining parts taken from reference TRBV19 and TRBJ1-5, reads DGGITQSPKYLFRKEGQNVTLSCEQNLNHDAMYWYRQDPGQGLRLIYYSQIVNDFQKGDIAEGYSVSREKKESFPLTVTSAQKNPTAFYLCASTGDSSNQPQHFGDGTRLSIL.

The chain couples TRBV6-5 to TRBJ1-2, with D uncertain. Trimming left V 0 bases short and J 2 bases short, with 10 bases between. Germline V gives CDR1 MNHEY, CDR2 SVGAGI. The CDR3 runs to 15 residues. The CDR3 nucleotides are TGTGCCAGCAGTTACTCGGCTGACGGGAACTATGGCTACACCTTC. It codes for CASSYSADGNYGYTF.

As regards this clone: This sequence may be a read error, since a much larger clone differs from it by one base. The chain couples TRBV30 to TRBJ1-2; D gene unclear. This CDR3 region has 14 residues. Germline V gene data show CDR1 as GTSNPN and CDR2 as SVGIG (reference sequence). The CDR3 sequence: CARRRTFALYGYTF. DNA for the CDR3: TGTGCCCGGAGGAGGACTTTCGCACTTTATGGCTACACCTTC. The complete variable domain, with remaining parts taken from reference TRBV30 and TRBJ1-2, reads SQTIHQWPATLVQPVGSPLSLECTVEGTSNPNLYWYRQAAGRGLQLLFYSVGIGQISSEVPQNLSASRPQDRQFILSSKKLLLSDSGFYLCARRRTFALYGYTFGSGTRLTVV.

The rearrangement links TRBV5-1 to TRBJ2-1, with 8 bases fitting TRBD1. CDR3 length: 15 amino acids. J lost 2 bases, V lost 5 bases, and 6 bases had no gene match. Germline CDR1 reads SGHRS; CDR2 reads YFSETQ. CDR3: CASSSQGAAYNEQFF. CDR3 coding DNA: TGCGCCAGCAGTTCTCAGGGGGCAGCCTACAATGAGCAGTTCTTC.

The gene calls are TRBV6-2 or TRBV6-3 and TRBJ2-7; perhaps TRBD2 as D (5 bases). This CDR3 has 14 amino acids. V shed 4 bases and J shed 2 bases, with 12 bases lying between them. CDR1 MNHEY and CDR2 SVGEGT come from the germline V gene. CDR3 region: CASSSIAPTYEQYV. In DNA form, the CDR3 reads TGTGCCAGCAGTTCAATAGCGCCTACCTACGAGCAGTACGTC.

In this sample, this clone turned up a few times. The J gene is TRBJ1-5, the V gene TRBV6-5; the D is unclear. Trimming pared 8 bases from V and 4 bases from J, leaving 12 bases between. The CDR3 loop spans 13 amino acids. Germline CDR1 MNHEY, CDR2 SVGAGI. The CDR3 loop is CASAGTWNQPQHF. In DNA form, the CDR3 reads TGTGCCAGCGCAGGAACTTGGAATCAGCCCCAGCATTTT.

The CDR3 DNA is TGCGCCAGCACCCTGGGGGGGGACAGGGGGTTTGGCGCTGAAGCTTTCTTT. Translation: CASTLGGDRGFGAEAFF. The chain combines TRBV5-1 with TRBJ1-1; 11 bases align to TRBD1. The germline V gene encodes CDR1 SGHRS and CDR2 YFSETQ. Trimming took 6 bases from V and 6 from J; bases not matched to a gene: 16. This CDR3 spans 17 amino acids. Together with reference TRBV5-1 and TRBJ1-1, the CDR3 gives the full variable domain: KAGVTQTPRYLIKTRGQQVTLSCSPISGHRSVSWYQQTPGQGLQFLFEYFSETQRNKGNFPGRFSGRQFSNSRSEMNVSTLELGDSALYLCASTLGGDRGFGAEAFFGQGTRLTVV.

The genes are TRBV4-3 and TRBJ2-1; D is unresolved. V lost 1 base and J 0 bases, leaving 13 bases between the germline ends. The germline gives CDR1 LGHNA, CDR2 YSLEER. The CDR3 consists of 17 residues. The CDR3 loop reads CASSQGGGFSSYNEQFF. As DNA, the CDR3 is TGCGCCAGCAGCCAAGGTGGTGGCTTCAGCTCCTACAATGAGCAGTTCTTC.

This chain links TRBV5-5 with TRBJ1-2; maybe TRBD1 (5 bases). Per the germline V gene, CDR1 is SGHKS and CDR2 is YYEKEE (reference sequence). The CDR3 has 11 residues. V was shortened by 0 bases and J by 11 bases, with 8 bases between the two germline ends. In nucleotides, the CDR3 is TGTGCCAGCAGCTTGGTGCAGGGTTACACCTTC. Amino acid sequence: CASSLVQGYTF.

This sequence joins TRBV27 and TRBJ2-7, with D unclear. This CDR3 comprises 15 residues. CDR1 is MNHEY, CDR2 SMNVEV, per germline (reference sequence). Trimming left V 3 bases short and J 0 bases short, with 12 bases between. The CDR3 sequence is CASSFEARSSYEQYF. CDR3 DNA: TGTGCCAGCAGTTTTGAAGCGAGGAGCTCCTACGAGCAGTACTTC.

J is TRBJ1-2 and V is TRBV4-3, with a weak D call TRBD1 (5 bases). Germline loops: CDR1 LGHNA, CDR2 YSLEER. There are 16 residues in the CDR3. Trimming left V 0 bases short and J 4 bases short, with 15 bases between. This chain's CDR3 is CASSQDTLTDPYGYTF. The CDR3 DNA sequence: TGCGCCAGCAGCCAAGATACATTGACAGATCCCTATGGCTACACCTTC.

CDR3 nucleotides: TGTGCTAGTGGTTTGGAGGCGCCGGGCACCGGGGAGCTGTTTTTT. Its protein is CASGLEAPGTGELFF. The J gene is TRBJ2-2, the V gene TRBV12-5; D uncertain. This CDR3 spans 15 amino acids. Germline V gives CDR1 LGHNT, CDR2 FRNRAP. Trimming removed 1 base at V and 4 bases at J, with 10 bases between.

The V call is TRBV19, the J call TRBJ1-2; no firm D call. Germline V gene data show CDR1 as LNHDA and CDR2 as SQIVND (reference sequence). Between the trimmed V and J ends, which lost 7 bases and 4 bases, there was a span of 13 bases. The CDR3 is 13 residues long. The CDR3 DNA reads TGTGCCAGTAACGTGGGAGGAAGCTATGGCTACACCTTC. Encoded protein: CASNVGGSYGYTF.